What follows are 8 T cell receptor beta chains derived from one specimen sequenced in a study of T and B cells in COVID-19 patients. BIOMED2 TRB-A/B primer pools were used in multiplex TRB PCR. TCRdb reprocessed the multiplex PCR reads via MiXCR and lists one record per CDR3 protein. The sample contains about 12,000 distinct CDR3 sequences, 30% of which appear only once. Each TRB amplification used roughly 240-550 ng of genomic DNA from blood. Sequencing was carried out using blood. These receptor sequences come from a human donor who had recovered from COVID-19.

The gene calls are TRBV6-5 and TRBJ1-5; 7 bases match TRBD1. This CDR3 is built from 13 residues. The germline V gene encodes CDR1 MNHEY and CDR2 SVGAGI. J gave up 5 bases and V 4 bases, and 2 bases lay outside the gene matches. CDR3 in DNA: TGTGCCAGCAGTTCACAGGGGCATCAGCCCCAGCATTTT. As protein: CASSSQGHQPQHF.

The chain employs TRBV5-1 and TRBJ2-1, with 10 bases lining up with TRBD2. Trimming at V came to 4 bases and at J to 7 bases, leaving 8 bases not matched to a gene. This CDR3 comprises 15 residues. From germline, CDR1 is SGHRS and CDR2 YFSETQ. CDR3 region: CASSPTPTSGNEQFF. DNA of the CDR3: TGCGCCAGCAGCCCAACTCCGACTAGCGGGAATGAGCAGTTCTTC. The full variable domain, completed using reference TRBV5-1 and TRBJ2-1, is KAGVTQTPRYLIKTRGQQVTLSCSPISGHRSVSWYQQTPGQGLQFLFEYFSETQRNKGNFPGRFSGRQFSNSRSEMNVSTLELGDSALYLCASSPTPTSGNEQFFGPGTRLTVL.

This clonotype is medium-sized (0.01 to 0.1%) within its sample. The chain links TRBV11-3 to TRBJ2-1; D is uncertain. The germline CDR1 and CDR2 sequences are SGHNT and YENEEA. The CDR3 runs to 11 residues. V dropped 6 bases and J dropped 5 bases, with 5 bases sitting between them. This chain's CDR3 is CASRSNNEQFF. The CDR3 DNA sequence: TGTGCCAGCAGATCCAACAATGAGCAGTTCTTC. The full variable domain, its missing parts supplied by reference TRBV11-3 and TRBJ2-1, is EAGVVQSPRYKIIEKKQPVAFWCNPISGHNTLYWYLQNLGQGPELLIRYENEEAVDDSQLPKDRFSAERLKGVDSTLKIQPAELGDSAVYLCASRSNNEQFFGPGTRLTVL.

By share, this clonotype counts as medium-sized. The chain is built from TRBV19 and TRBJ1-4, with D possibly being TRBD1 (5 bases). Trimming cost V 7 bases and J 0 bases, with 15 bases left between them. Germline V lookup: CDR1 LNHDA, CDR2 SQIVND (reference sequence). The CDR3 is 16 amino acids. CDR3 region: CASIGRGVATNEKLFF. The CDR3, as DNA: TGTGCCAGTATCGGTAGGGGAGTGGCAACTAATGAAAAACTGTTTTTT.

This chain joins TRBV9 and TRBJ2-3; D gene unclear. The CDR3 is made up of 14 amino acids. CDR1 SGDLS and CDR2 YYNGEE come from the germline V gene. The V end was cut by 4 bases, the J end by 2 bases, with 11 bases between. The CDR3 DNA reads TGTGCCAGCAGCTACCTAGTCTCCACAGATACGCAGTATTTT. It translates to CASSYLVSTDTQYF.

This chain uses TRBV28 with TRBJ2-1; D is possibly TRBD1 or TRBD2 (5 bases each). Per germline, CDR1 MDHEN and CDR2 SYDVKM. Trimming shortened V by 5 bases and J by 0 bases, and 11 bases separated the two germline ends. CDR3 length: 15 amino acids. DNA of the CDR3: TGTGCCAGCAGTCCCCCAGGGAGCTCCTACAATGAGCAGTTCTTC. It translates to CASSPPGSSYNEQFF. Looking up the rest from reference TRBV28 and TRBJ2-1 gives the full variable domain: DVKVTQSSRYLVKRTGEKVFLECVQDMDHENMFWYRQDPGLGLRLIYFSYDVKMKEKGDIPEGYSVSREKKERFSLILESASTNQTSMYLCASSPPGSSYNEQFFGPGTRLTVL.

This clonotype is labeled as medium-sized. The J gene is TRBJ2-5, the V gene TRBV11-3; D is possibly TRBD2 (6 bases). This CDR3 has 14 amino acids. Germline assignment: CDR1 SGHNT and CDR2 YENEEA. V lost 1 base, J lost 2 bases, and 8 bases lay in between. DNA for the CDR3: TGTGCCAGCAGCTTAGGCGGGGTTCAAGAGACCCAGTACTTC. It codes for CASSLGGVQETQYF. The full variable domain, in which reference TRBV11-3 and TRBJ2-5 provide the parts outside the CDR3, is EAGVVQSPRYKIIEKKQPVAFWCNPISGHNTLYWYLQNLGQGPELLIRYENEEAVDDSQLPKDRFSAERLKGVDSTLKIQPAELGDSAVYLCASSLGGVQETQYFGPGTRLLVL.

The chain is built from TRBV19 and TRBJ2-2; TRBD2 matches 8 bases. Germline CDR1 reads LNHDA; CDR2 reads SQIVND (reference sequence). The CDR3 is 19 amino acids. The ends lost 7 bases at V and 4 bases at J; junction bases unmatched: 20. The DNA for the CDR3 is TGTGCCAGTACCCCCTCGGGCGGGGGGACCGGGAGGGGCACCGGGGAGCTGTTTTTT. This translates into CASTPSGGGTGRGTGELFF.